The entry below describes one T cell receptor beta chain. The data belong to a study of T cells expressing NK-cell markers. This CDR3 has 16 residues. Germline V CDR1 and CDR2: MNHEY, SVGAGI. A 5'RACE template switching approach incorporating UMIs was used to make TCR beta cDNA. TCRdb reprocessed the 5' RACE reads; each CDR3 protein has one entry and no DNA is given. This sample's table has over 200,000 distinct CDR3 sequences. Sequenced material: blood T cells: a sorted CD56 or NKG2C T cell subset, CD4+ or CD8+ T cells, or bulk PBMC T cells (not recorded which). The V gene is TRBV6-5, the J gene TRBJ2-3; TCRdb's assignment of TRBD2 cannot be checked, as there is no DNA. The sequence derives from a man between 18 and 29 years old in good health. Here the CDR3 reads CASSYVAAGSLDTQYF.